This T cell receptor beta chain was profiled in a study of OX40 agonist ivuxolimab in advanced cancers. Background for the entire study: Ivuxolimab, which targeted the costimulatory receptor OX40 (CD134), was an agonistic, fully human IgG2 monoclonal antibody. Peripheral TCRbeta sequencing was intended to test whether TCR sequence diversity was altered and clonal T-cell expansion was caused by ivuxolimab. A male proportion of approximately 83% and a mean age of 60 years, ranging from 23 to 79, were recorded for the dose-escalation cohort. Patients were allowed to have had prior anti-PD-1, anti-PD-L1 or anti-CTLA-4 therapy, and approximately 41% of the dose-escalation patients had previously received checkpoint inhibitors. The paper reports the monotherapy dose-escalation portion (N of about 47 patients) of the phase I ivuxolimab trial. Partial responses were achieved by three dose-escalation patients, of whom one had hepatocellular carcinoma and two had cutaneous melanoma. Intravenous ivuxolimab was administered to patients every 2 weeks at six dose levels: 0.01, 0.1, 0.3, 1.5, 3 and 10 mg/kg. Of the 50 to 55 patients in dose escalation, about 19 had hepatocellular carcinoma, about 15 had melanoma, 9 had renal cell carcinoma and 9 had head and neck cancer.

A remark on this clone: What antigen it recognizes has not been identified. It has no much larger one-base neighbor in the sample; base qualities were not kept.

The trial excluded patients who had a history of autoimmune disease or who were on systemic immunosuppression. Peripheral blood for TCR sequencing was drawn from every dose cohort at baseline, at cycle 4 day 1 and at cycle 7 day 1. The samples were drawn from a first-in-human, open-label, multicenter phase I dose-escalation trial of ivuxolimab. Adults with locally advanced or metastatic melanoma, renal cell carcinoma, hepatocellular carcinoma or head and neck squamous cell carcinoma were enrolled in the trial. Before TCR sequencing, CD4+ and CD8+ T cells were separately sorted from peripheral blood. For this chain, trimming is 0 bases at the V end and 7 bases at the J end, and the number of junction bases without a gene match is 8. Per the germline V gene, SGHVS is the CDR1 and FQNEAQ is the CDR2. The CDR3 goes from the cysteine to the phenylalanine over 15 residues. CDR3 DNA is the only sequence kept; it has 45 bases, read in frame from the first base.

What the authors observed across the whole study: Low levels of normalized T-cell clonal expansion were also seen in some patients who did not respond. Which antigens the clonally expanded peripheral T cells were specific for was not determined. Partial responders in the 0.1-3.0 mg/kg groups had among the lowest normalized peripheral clonal expansion, especially among CD8+ T cells. At doses of 0.1 to 3.0 mg/kg, clonal expansion of both CD4+ and CD8+ T cells in blood was seen between baseline and week 6. On average, CD8+ T cells showed more expanded clones than CD4+ T cells after ivuxolimab.

For sequencing of the TCRbeta CDR3 region, genomic DNA was extracted from the sorted cells. The immunoSEQ Assay was used for sequencing of TCRbeta CDR3 regions. The table was pulled from immuneACCESS by TCRdb, which kept in-frame rearrangements only. Such tables lose some clones; where checked, under half of the loss comes from unresolved V genes, and the rest has no known cause. The sample data list tens of thousands of clones, and roughly 88% of these were observed just once. The ten largest account for roughly 0.27% of the sample. The chain uses TRBV7-8 and TRBJ1-2, with 7 bases aligning to TRBD1. The material was CD4+ or CD8+ T cells sorted from blood, obtained in a trial of the OX40 agonist ivuxolimab. This clonotype originated in an adult with an advanced solid tumor such as melanoma, head and neck, liver or kidney cancer. The sequenced DNA is TGTGCCAGCAGCTTAGCAAGGGGGCACGGAACTGGCTACACCTTC. The resulting protein is CASSLARGHGTGYTF.